This T cell receptor (beta chain) was profiled in a study of T cells in women clearing cervical HPV infection. The wider study: Case blood drawn at lesion detection; control blood after infection cleared. HLA type stays a possible confounder, typing being limited. Study observations and caveats: TRBV6-7 abundance was lower in cases than controls (roughly 0.11% versus 0.16%). It is unknown whether associations predate infection; no effector/memory or HPV-specific sorting.

Some clones are missing from TCRdb's copy, which holds only in-frame ones; the method was immunoSEQ multiplex PCR. This listing includes 45,000 to 55,000 clones. Points on this clone: The antigen is unknown. The CDR3 end is not reached by the read, which stops 3 residues before it; the germline J gene fills it in. This sample also contains other DNA sequences that code for the same CDR3.

This CDR3 region has 14 residues. CDR1 is SQVTM, CDR2 ANQGSEA, per germline. V was trimmed by 4 bases and J by 1 base, leaving 11 bases between them. Sequenced material: blood buffy coat. The receptor comes from a woman aged 18 to 75 with a cervical HPV16 infection that either progressed to CIN3+ or cleared (not recorded which). The rearrangement uses TRBV29-1 and TRBJ1-3, with D perhaps TRBD1 (5 bases). CDR3 DNA, as far as it was read: TGCAGCGTTGGAGGGGCGGAATCTGGAAACACC. Its protein product is CSVGGAESGNT. The complete CDR3 sequence is CSVGGAESGNTIYF.